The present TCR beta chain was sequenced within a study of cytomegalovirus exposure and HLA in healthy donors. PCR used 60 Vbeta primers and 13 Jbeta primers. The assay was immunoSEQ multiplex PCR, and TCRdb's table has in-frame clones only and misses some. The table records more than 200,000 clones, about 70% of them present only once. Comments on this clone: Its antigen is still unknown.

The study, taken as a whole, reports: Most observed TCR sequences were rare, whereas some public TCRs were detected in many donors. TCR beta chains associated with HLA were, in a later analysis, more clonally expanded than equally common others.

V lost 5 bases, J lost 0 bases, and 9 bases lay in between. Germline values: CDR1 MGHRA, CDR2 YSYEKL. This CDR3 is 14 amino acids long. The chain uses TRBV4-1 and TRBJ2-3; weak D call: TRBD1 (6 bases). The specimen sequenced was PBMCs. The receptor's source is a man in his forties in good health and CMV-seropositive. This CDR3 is CASSNDRSTDTQYF. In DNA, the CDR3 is TGCGCCAGCAGCAACGACAGGAGCACAGATACGCAGTATTTT.